Described below is a single TCR beta chain sequence and its context. The antigen remains undetermined. This entry belongs to a study of cytomegalovirus exposure and HLA in healthy donors. Study as a whole: The Caucasian-associated ancestry cluster contained around four fifths of the approximately 390 genotyped donors.

CDR1 is SGHTA, CDR2 FQGTGA, per germline. The CDR3 runs to 17 residues. The V end was cut by 2 bases, the J end by 2 bases, with 15 bases between. Vbeta (60) and Jbeta (13) primers were used in the PCR. Sequencing was performed with immunoSEQ multiplex PCR; in TCRdb, only in-frame clones are kept and a portion is missing. The sample consists of 150,000 to 200,000 clones, less than 90% of them appearing once. Study observations and caveats: According to an earlier analysis, most TCR beta V segments yielded productive rearrangements about 87% or about 30% of the time. It was likely that a cluster of highly shared sequence variants was a sequencing artifact.

All the people who gave samples were healthy bone marrow donors. This sequence was found in a girl aged 10-17 years in good health and CMV-seropositive. This chain connects TRBV7-3 to TRBJ2-2; D perhaps matches TRBD1 (6 bases). The source material was PBMCs. CDR3 sequence: CASSLPSQGPNTGELFF. DNA for the CDR3: TGTGCCAGCAGCTTACCCTCACAGGGTCCTAACACCGGGGAGCTGTTTTTT.